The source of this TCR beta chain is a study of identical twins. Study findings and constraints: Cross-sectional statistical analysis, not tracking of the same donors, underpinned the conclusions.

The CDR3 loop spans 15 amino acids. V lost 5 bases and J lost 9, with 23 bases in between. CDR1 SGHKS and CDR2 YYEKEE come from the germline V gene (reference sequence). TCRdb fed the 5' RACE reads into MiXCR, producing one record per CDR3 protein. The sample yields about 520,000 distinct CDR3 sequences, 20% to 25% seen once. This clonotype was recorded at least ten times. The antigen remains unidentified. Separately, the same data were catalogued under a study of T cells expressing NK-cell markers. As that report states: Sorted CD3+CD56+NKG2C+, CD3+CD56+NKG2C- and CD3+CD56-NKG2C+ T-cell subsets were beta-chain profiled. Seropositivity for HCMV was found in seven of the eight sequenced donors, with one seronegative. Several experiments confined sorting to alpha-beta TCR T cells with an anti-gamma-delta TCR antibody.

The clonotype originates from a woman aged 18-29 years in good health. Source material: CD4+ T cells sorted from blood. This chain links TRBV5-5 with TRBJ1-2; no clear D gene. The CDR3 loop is CASSPSSRSSIRYTF. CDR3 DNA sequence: TGTGCCAGCAGTCCCTCCTCGAGATCCTCAATTCGCTACACCTTC.